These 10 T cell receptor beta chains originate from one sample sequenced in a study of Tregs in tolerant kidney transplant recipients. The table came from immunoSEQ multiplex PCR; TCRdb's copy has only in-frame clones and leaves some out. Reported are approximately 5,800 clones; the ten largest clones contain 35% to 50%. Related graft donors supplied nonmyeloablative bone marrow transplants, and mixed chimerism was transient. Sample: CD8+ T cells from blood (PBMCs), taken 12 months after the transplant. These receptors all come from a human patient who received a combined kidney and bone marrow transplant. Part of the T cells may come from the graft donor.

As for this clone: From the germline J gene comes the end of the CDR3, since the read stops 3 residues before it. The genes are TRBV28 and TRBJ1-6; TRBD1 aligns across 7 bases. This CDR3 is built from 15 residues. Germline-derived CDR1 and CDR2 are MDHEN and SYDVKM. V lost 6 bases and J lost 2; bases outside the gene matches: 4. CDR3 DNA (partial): TGTGCCAGCAGAAAGGGGGCTACCTATAATTCACCC. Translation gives CASRKGATYNSP. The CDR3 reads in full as CASRKGATYNSPLHF.

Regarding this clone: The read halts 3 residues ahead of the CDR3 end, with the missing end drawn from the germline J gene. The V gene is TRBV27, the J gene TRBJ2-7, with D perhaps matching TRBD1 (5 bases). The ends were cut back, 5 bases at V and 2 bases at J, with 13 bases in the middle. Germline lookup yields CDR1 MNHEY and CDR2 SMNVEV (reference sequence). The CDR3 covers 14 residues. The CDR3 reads CASSKRTNPYEQYF. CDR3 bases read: TGTGCCAGCAGTAAAAGGACAAACCCCTACGAG.

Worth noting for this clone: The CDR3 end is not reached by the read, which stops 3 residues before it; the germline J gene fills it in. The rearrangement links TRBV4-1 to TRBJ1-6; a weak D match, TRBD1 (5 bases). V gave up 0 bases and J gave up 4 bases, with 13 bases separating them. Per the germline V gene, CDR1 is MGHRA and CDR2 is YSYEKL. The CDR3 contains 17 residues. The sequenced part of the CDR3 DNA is TGCGCCAGCAGCCAAGATCCCTGGACACCATATAATTCACCC. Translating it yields CASSQDPWTPYNSP. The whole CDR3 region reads CASSQDPWTPYNSPLHF.

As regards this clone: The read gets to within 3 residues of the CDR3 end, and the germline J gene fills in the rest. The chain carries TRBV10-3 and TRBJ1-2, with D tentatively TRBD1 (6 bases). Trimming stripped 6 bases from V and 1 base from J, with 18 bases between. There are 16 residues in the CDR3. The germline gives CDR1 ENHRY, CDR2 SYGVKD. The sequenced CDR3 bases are TGTGCCATCAGGAGGGACACCCAGACCTTTAACTATGGC. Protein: CAIRRDTQTFNYG. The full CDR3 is CAIRRDTQTFNYGYTF.

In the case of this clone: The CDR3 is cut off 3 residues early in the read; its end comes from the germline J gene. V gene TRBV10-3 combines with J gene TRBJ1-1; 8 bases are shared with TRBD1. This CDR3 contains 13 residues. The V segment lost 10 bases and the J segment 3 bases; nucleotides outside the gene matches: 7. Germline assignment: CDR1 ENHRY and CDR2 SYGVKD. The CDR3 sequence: CATRTGLDTEAFF. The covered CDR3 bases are TGTGCCACCAGGACAGGGTTGGACACTGAA.

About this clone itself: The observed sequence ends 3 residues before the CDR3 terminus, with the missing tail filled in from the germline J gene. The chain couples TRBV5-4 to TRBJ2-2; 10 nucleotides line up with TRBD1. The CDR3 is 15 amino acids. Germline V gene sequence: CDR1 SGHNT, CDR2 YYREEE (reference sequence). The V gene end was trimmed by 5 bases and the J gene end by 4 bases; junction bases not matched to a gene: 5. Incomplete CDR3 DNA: TGTGCCAGCAGAGGACAGGGGGTAATCACCGGGGAG. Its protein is CASRGQGVITGE. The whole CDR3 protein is CASRGQGVITGELFF.

The CDR3 DNA, read in part, is TGCAGTGCTAGAGAGGGGGGAGCCACTAATCAGCCC. As protein: CSAREGGATNQP. The whole CDR3 sequence reads CSAREGGATNQPQHF. The V call is TRBV20-1, the J call TRBJ1-5; maybe TRBD1 (5 bases). Read coverage stops 3 residues before the CDR3 terminus; the germline J gene supplies the remainder. CDR1 and CDR2 from the germline V gene are DFQATT and SNEGSKA (reference sequence). CDR3 length: 15 amino acids. With 0 bases removed from V and 4 bases from J, the gap between germline ends came to 13 bases.

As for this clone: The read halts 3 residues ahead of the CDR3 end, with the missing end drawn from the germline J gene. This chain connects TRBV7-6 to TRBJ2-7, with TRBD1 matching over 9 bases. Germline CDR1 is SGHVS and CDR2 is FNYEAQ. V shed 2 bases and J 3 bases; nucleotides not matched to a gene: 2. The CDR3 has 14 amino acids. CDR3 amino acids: CASSLTGQGYEQYF. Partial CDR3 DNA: TGTGCCAGCAGCTTAACGGGACAGGGCTACGAG.

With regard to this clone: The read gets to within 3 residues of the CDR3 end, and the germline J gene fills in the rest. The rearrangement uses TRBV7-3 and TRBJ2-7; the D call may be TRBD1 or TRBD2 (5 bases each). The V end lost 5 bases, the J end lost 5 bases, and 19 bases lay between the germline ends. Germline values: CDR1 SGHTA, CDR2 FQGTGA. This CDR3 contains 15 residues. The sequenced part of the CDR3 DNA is TGTGCCAGCAGCATCCTAGGGGCCCGAGGGAACGAG. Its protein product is CASSILGARGNE. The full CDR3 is CASSILGARGNEQYF.

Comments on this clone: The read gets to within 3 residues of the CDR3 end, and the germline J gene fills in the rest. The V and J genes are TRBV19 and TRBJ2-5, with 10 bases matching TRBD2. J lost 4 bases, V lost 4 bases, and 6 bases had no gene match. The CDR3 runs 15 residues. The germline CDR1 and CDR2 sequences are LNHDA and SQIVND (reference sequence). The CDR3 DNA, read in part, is TGTGCCAGTAGTAGGATTAGCGGGAGGTCAGAGACC. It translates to CASSRISGRSET. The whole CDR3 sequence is CASSRISGRSETQYF.